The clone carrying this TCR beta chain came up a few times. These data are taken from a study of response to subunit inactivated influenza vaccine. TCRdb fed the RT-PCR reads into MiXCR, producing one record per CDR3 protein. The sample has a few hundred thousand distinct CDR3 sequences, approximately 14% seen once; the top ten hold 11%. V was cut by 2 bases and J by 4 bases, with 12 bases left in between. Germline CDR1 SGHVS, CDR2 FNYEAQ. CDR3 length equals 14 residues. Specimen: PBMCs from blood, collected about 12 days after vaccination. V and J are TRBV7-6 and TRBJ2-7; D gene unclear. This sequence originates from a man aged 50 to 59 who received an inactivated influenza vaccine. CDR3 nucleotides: TGTGCCAGCAGCTTAAGTAGCAGAAAGTACGAGCAGTACTTC. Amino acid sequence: CASSLSSRKYEQYF.